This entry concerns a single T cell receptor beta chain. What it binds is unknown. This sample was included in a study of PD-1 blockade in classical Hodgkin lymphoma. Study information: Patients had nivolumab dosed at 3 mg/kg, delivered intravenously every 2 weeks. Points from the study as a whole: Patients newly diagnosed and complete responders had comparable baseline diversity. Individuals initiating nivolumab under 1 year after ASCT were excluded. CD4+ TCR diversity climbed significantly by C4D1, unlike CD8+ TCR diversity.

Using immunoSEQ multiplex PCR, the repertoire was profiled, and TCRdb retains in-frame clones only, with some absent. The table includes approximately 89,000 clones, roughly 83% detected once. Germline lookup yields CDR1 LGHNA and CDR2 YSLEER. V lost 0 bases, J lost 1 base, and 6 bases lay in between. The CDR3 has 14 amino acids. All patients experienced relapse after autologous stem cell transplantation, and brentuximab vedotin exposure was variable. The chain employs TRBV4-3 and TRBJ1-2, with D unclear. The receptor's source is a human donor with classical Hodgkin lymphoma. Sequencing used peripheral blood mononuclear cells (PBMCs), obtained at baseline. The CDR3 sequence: CASSQERVNYGYTF. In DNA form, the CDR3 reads TGCGCCAGCAGCCAAGAGAGAGTTAACTATGGCTACACCTTC.